This TCR beta chain was sequenced during a study of shared clonotypes between healthy human individuals. Background on the study: The people who gave samples were two women and a few men aged 18 to 49. Used for every donor were three CD4 naive, three CD4 memory, two CD8 naive and one CD8 memory plate.

Method: immunoSEQ multiplex PCR; TCRdb's copy keeps in-frame clones and lacks some. The table includes about 2.1 million clones, around 93% detected once. Naive-designated CD8 cells lacked CD45RO, were positively enriched for CCR7, and omitted terminally differentiated effector memory CD45RA+ cells. The sample was naive CD8+ T cells from PBMCs. This receptor was identified in a man aged 18 to 30 in good health. Some clones in this sample may be carry-over from other donors' samples.

This chain's CDR3 is CAGKGGTYNEQFF. DNA for the CDR3: TGTGCCGGTAAGGGGGGAACGTACAATGAGCAGTTCTTC. The chain carries TRBV7-9 and TRBJ2-1; D is possibly TRBD1 or TRBD2 (6 bases each). Germline V gene sequence: CDR1 SEHNR, CDR2 FQNEAQ (reference sequence). V lost 11 bases and J 4 bases, leaving 15 bases between the germline ends. This CDR3 contains 13 residues.